This TCR beta chain came from a study of blood T cells in healthy people across ages. Investigators took about 9.2 milliliters of peripheral blood from every donor. A second PCR, run for about 7 to 11 cycles, used a sample-barcoded 5' primer plus a J-beta primer mix. TCRdb reprocessed the 5' RACE reads with MiXCR, giving one entry per CDR3 protein. The sample shows about 1.1 million distinct CDR3 sequences, 35% to 40% of them seen only once. Broader study findings: Long-lived donors exceeded aged donors in naive CD4+ cells and diversity. It was held that the diversity estimates obtained from one million T cells were underestimates. There was a strong correlation between TCR beta diversity and naive T cell percentage.

Of note for this clonotype: Its specificity is not known.

The germline CDR1 and CDR2 sequences are MGHDK and SYGVNS. V lost 9 bases, J lost 3 bases, and 5 bases stayed unmatched. The CDR3 is 12 residues long. The TCR was taken from a man younger than 35 in good health. The specimen sequenced was blood. V is TRBV25-1 and J is TRBJ2-7, with TRBD1 matching 7 bases. The CDR3, as DNA: TGTGCCAGTGACACAGGGGACTACGAGCAGTACTTC. It specifies CASDTGDYEQYF.